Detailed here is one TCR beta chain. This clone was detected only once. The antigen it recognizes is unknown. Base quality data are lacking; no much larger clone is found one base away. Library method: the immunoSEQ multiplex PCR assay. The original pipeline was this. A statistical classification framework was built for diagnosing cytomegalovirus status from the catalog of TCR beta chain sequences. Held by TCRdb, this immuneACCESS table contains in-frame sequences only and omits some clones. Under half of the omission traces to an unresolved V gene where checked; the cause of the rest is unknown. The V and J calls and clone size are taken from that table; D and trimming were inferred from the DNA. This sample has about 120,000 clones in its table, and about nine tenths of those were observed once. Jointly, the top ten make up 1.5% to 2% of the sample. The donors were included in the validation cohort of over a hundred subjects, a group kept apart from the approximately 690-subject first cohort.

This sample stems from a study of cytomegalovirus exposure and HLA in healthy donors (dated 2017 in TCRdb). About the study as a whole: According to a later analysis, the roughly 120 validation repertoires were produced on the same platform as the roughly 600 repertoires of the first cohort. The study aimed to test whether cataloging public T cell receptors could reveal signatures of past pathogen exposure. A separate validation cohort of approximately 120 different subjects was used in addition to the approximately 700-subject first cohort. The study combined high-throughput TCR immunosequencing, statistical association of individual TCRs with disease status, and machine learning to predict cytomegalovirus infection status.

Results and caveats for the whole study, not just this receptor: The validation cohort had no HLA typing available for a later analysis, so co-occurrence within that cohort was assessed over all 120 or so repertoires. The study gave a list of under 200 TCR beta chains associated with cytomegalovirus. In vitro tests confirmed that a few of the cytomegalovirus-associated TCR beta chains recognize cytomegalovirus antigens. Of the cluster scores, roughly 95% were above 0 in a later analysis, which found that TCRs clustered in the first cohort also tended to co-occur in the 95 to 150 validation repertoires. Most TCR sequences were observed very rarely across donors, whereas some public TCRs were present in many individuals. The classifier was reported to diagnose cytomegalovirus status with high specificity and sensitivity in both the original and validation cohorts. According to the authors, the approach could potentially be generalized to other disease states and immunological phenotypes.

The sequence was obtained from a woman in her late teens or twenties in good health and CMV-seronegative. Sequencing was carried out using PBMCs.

The nucleotide sequence reads TGTGCCAGCAGTGTTAGGGGATCCACAGATACGCAGTATTTT. The resulting protein is CASSVRGSTDTQYF. Rearrangement joined TRBV2 to TRBJ2-3; the D region possibly corresponds to TRBD1 (5 bases align). Looking up the germline V gene yields CDR1 SNHLY and CDR2 FYNNEI. The V end loses 4 bases and the J end loses 2 bases, and a stretch of 10 bases separates them. The cysteine opens and the phenylalanine closes a CDR3 of 14 amino acids. The kept DNA is CDR3 alone, 42 bases in frame from the first base.